This T cell receptor (beta chain) was identified in a study of blood T cell repertoires in COVID-19. The wider study: Both acute and convalescent COVID-19 samples were obtained from the United States, Italy and Spain. The cDNA or gDNA used as material had been derived from T cells, B-cell-depleted T cells, or PBMCs.

How the authors handled the data: How many nucleated cells were present was estimated from reference gene primer amplification. Sequenced by immunoSEQ multiplex PCR; TCRdb stores in-frame clones only, minus some. Clonal size and the V and J genes are those of that table, whereas D and trimming came from the DNA. In the table there are more than 130,000 clones, 88% of which are singletons. This CDR3 is built from 16 residues. Germline V gene data show CDR1 as SEHNR and CDR2 as FQNEAQ (reference sequence). The V segment lost 8 bases and the J segment 6 bases; nucleotides outside the gene matches: 14. The sequence came from a middle-aged man with active or convalescent COVID-19. The rearrangement joins TRBV7-9 to TRBJ1-5, with TRBD1 identical over 9 bases. The sequencing input was peripheral blood. The CDR3 sequence: CASGPTTGGLVQPQHF. DNA for the CDR3: TGTGCCAGCGGCCCTACAACAGGGGGCCTAGTTCAGCCCCAGCATTTT.